This T cell receptor beta chain was obtained from a study of CD8+ T cells in alopecia areata listed by TCRdb under 2018. For context, the study as a whole: In both human patients and the C3H/HeJ mouse model, the study applied high-throughput TCRbeta sequencing to look at T cell clonal expansion in alopecia areata. TCRbeta CDR3 regions were amplified by immunoSEQ multiplex PCR using 35 Vbeta forward and 13 Jbeta reverse primers. RNA was obtained with the PAXgene miRNA kit for fixed scalp, the miRNeasy kit for PBMCs, and the RNeasy kit for mouse skin. Scalp clonality was compared across normal scalp (n=4), patchy alopecia areata scalp (n=8), and alopecia totalis/universalis scalp (n=8). Scalp tissue and sorted CD4+ and CD8+ peripheral blood T cells from patchy and totalis/universalis alopecia areata patients and from healthy controls were covered by human TCRbeta sequencing. Study-wide findings and limitations: Lesional scalp, especially in alopecia totalis/universalis, showed higher clonality and more expanded CD8+ clones than normal scalp, suggesting antigenic drive. Unlike mouse skin, where gammadelta T cells dominate, normal human skin contains resident alphabeta T cells that get sequenced too, which complicates analysis of the scalp TCR repertoire. Shared TCR sequences between patients were less evident than in mice, which may be partly attributable to HLA diversity in the patient population.

Lesional scalp punch biopsies and peripheral blood were obtained from alopecia areata patients. PBMCs were separated by density centrifugation and stained for CD3, CD4 and CD8, after which CD4+ and CD8+ T cells were sorted on a FACSAria. Alopecia areata patients who were not treated were recruited through a multicenter biomarker study. Blood CD8+ T cells from 5 or 6 biomarker-study patients were further sorted into NKG2D-low and NKG2D-high fractions. Concerning this clone itself: The clone's antigen remains unknown. Base qualities are not recorded, but no much larger clone differs from it by a single base.

The library was obtained by the immunoSEQ multiplex PCR assay. For TCR sequencing, RNA was extracted from every sample and reverse transcribed into cDNA to serve as template. SuperScript III was used for first-strand cDNA synthesis, primed with a 2:1 mix of oligo-dT and random hexamers. Amplification bias was assessed with a synthetic immune receptor repertoire, and residual bias was removed computationally. Per the authors' processing: After raw reads were preprocessed to remove errors, the CDR3 was defined following IMGT conventions as running from the conserved cysteine to phenylalanine. Clonality was computed by normalizing Shannon entropy by log2 of the number of productive unique TCRs and subtracting the result from 1. Whether scalp clones were CD4 or CD8 was inferred by matching scalp TCRbeta sequences against CD4 and CD8 repertoires sorted from blood. The clones in this table, taken by TCRdb from immuneACCESS, are in-frame only. Not every clone is retained; where verified, under half of the shortfall comes from an unresolved V gene, and the cause of the rest is unknown. V, J and clone size are those of that table, while D and trimming were read from the DNA. This sample lists about 64,000 clones; around 47% were detected once. The ten biggest clones cover roughly 47% of the sample.

CDR1 and CDR2 were assigned from the germline V gene as SQVTM and ANQGSEA. V is pared back by 2 bases and J by 5 bases, with 16 bases lying between the germline termini. The CDR3 goes from the cysteine to the phenylalanine over 15 residues. Of the read, only the CDR3 DNA is kept; its 45 bases are in frame from base 1. The material sequenced was NKG2D-low CD8+ T cells sorted from blood. The cell subset or site label of this sample denotes: sorted CD8+ NKG2D-low blood T cells. This receptor chain uses TRBV29-1 and TRBJ2-1; a tentative D call is TRBD2 (5 bases match). This TCR was recovered from a human donor with alopecia areata. The DNA reads as follows: TGCAGCGTTGAATTCGGTCTAGCTGTAAACAATGAGCAGTTCTTC. Translated, this is CSVEFGLAVNNEQFF.